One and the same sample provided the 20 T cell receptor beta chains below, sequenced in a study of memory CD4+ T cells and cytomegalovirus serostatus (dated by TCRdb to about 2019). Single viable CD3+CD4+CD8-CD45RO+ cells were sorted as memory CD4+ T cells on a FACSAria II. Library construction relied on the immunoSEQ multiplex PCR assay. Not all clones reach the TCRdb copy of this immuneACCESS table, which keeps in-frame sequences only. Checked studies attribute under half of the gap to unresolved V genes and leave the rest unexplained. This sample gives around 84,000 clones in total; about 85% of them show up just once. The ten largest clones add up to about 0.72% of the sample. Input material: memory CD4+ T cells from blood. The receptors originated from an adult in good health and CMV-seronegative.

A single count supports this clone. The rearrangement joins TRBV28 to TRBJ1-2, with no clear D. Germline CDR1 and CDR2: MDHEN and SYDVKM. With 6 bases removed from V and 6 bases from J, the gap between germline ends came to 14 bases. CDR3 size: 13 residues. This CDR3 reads CASSLDVTHGYTF. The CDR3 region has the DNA TGTGCCAGCAGCTTGGACGTAACCCATGGCTACACCTTC.

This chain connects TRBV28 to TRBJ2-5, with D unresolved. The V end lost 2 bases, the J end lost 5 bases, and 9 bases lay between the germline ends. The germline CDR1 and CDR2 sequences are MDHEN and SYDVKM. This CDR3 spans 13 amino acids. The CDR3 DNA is TGTGCCAGCAGTTTACTCCCGCGGGAGACCCAGTACTTC. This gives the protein CASSLLPRETQYF.

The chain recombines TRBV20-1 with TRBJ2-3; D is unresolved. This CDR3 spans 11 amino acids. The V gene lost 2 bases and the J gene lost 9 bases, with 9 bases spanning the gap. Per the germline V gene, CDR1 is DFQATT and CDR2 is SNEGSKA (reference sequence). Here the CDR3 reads CSARRVRTQYF. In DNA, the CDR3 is TGCAGTGCTAGAAGGGTGCGGACGCAGTATTTT.

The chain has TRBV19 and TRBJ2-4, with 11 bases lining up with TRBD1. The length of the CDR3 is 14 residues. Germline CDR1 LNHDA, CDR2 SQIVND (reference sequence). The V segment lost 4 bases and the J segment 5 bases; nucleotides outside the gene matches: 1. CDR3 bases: TGTGCCAGTAGTAAGGGACAGGGGGAAAACATTCAGTACTTC. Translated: CASSKGQGENIQYF.

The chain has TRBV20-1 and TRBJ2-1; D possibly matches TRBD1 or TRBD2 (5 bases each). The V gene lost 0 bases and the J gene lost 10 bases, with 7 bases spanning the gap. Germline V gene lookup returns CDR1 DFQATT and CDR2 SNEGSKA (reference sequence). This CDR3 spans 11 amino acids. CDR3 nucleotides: TGCAGTGCTAGAGAAAGGGACGAGCAGTTCTTC. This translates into CSARERDEQFF.

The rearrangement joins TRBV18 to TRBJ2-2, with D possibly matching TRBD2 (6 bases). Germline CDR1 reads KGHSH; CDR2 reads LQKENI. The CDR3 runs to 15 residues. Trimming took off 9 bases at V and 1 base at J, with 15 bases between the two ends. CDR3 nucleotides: TGTGCCAGTTTAAATCGGGGGATGAACACCGGGGAGCTGTTTTTT. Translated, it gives CASLNRGMNTGELFF.

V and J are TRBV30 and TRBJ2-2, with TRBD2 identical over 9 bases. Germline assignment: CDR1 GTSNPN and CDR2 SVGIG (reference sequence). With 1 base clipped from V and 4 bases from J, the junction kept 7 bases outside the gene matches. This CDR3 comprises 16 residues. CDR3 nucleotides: TGTGCCTGGAGTGCCGGTCGTAGCGGGGGCACCGGGGAGCTGTTTTTT. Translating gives CAWSAGRSGGTGELFF.

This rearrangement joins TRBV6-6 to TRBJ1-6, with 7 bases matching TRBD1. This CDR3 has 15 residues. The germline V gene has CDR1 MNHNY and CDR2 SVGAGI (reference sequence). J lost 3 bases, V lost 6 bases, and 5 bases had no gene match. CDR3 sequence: CASRTGTDYNSPLHF. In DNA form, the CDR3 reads TGTGCCAGCAGGACCGGGACAGACTATAATTCACCCCTCCACTTT.

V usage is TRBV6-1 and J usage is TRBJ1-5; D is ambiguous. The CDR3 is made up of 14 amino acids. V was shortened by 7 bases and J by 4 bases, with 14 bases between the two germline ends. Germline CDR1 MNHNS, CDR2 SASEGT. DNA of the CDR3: TGTGCCAGCATGTTGCTCGGGGTTAATCAGCCCCAGCATTTT. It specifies CASMLLGVNQPQHF.

DNA for the CDR3: TGTGCCAGCAGCCCCGCGAGAAGACTTGGAAACACCATATATTTT. Translated: CASSPARRLGNTIYF. This chain uses TRBV7-8 with TRBJ1-3; D call uncertain. Trimming pared 5 bases from V and 3 bases from J, leaving 14 bases between. The CDR3 loop spans 15 amino acids. Germline V gene data show CDR1 as SGHVS and CDR2 as FQNEAQ.

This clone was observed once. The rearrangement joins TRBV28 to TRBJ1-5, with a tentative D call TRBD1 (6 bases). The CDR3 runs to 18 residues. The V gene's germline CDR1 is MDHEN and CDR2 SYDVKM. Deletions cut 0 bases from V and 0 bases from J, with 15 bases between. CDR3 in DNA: TGTGCCAGCAGTTTATGGCAGGGGTCCCCCTATAGCAATCAGCCCCAGCATTTT. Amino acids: CASSLWQGSPYSNQPQHF.

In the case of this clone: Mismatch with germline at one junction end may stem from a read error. CDR3 in DNA: TGCAGTGCAAGAGGGGAGTACGAGCAGTACTTC. Amino acid sequence: CSARGEYEQYF. The V gene is TRBV20-1, the J gene TRBJ2-7; possibly TRBD1 or TRBD2 for D (5 bases each). CDR3 length equals 11 residues. The germline V gene encodes CDR1 DFQATT and CDR2 SNEGSKA (reference sequence).

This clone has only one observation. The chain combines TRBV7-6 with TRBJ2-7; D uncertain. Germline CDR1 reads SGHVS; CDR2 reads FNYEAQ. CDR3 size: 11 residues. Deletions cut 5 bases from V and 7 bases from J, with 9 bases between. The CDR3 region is CASSEQREQYF. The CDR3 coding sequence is TGTGCCAGCAGCGAGCAGAGAGAGCAGTACTTC.

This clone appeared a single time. The DNA for the CDR3 is TGTGCCAGCAGCGTAGATGTAGGACAGGGGGCTTCAGATACGCAGTATTTT. Protein: CASSVDVGQGASDTQYF. The chain combines TRBV9 with TRBJ2-3; TRBD1 agrees at 11 bases. CDR1 and CDR2 from the germline V gene are SGDLS and YYNGEE. The length of the CDR3 is 17 residues. The trim removed 0 bases at V and 4 bases at J, leaving 7 bases unmatched.

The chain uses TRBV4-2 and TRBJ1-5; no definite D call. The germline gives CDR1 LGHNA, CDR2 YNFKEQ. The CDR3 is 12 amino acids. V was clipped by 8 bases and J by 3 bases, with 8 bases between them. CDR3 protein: CASAGPNQPQHF. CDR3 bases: TGTGCCAGCGCCGGACCCAATCAGCCCCAGCATTTT.

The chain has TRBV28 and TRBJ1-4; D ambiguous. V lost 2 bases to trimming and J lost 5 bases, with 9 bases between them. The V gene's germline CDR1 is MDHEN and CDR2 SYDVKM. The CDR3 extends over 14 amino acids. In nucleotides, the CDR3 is TGTGCCAGCAGTTTAATTCTAGGGAATGAAAAACTGTTTTTT. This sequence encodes CASSLILGNEKLFF.

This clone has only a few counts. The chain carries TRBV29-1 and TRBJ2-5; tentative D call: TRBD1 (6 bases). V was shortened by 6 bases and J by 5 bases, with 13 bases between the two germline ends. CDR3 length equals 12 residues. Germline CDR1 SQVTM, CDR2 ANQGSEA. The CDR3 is CSVPDSRETQYF. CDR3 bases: TGCAGCGTCCCGGACAGTCGGGAGACCCAGTACTTC.

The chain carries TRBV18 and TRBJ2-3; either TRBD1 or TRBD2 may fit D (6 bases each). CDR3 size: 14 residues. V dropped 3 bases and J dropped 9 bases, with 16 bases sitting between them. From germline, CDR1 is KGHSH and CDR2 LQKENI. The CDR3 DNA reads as TGTGCCAGCTCACCTGAGGCGTCCGGGGGCACGCAGTATTTT. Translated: CASSPEASGGTQYF. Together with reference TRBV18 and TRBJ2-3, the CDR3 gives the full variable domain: NAGVMQNPRHLVRRRGQEARLRCSPMKGHSHVYWYRQLPEEGLKFMVYLQKENIIDESGMPKERFSAEFPKEGPSILRIQQVVRGDSAAYFCASSPEASGGTQYFGPGTRLTVL.

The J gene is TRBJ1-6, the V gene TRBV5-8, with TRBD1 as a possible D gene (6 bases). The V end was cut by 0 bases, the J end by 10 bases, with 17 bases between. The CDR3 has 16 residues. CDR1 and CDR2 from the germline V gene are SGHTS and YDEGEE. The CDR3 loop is CASSLVINYGGSPLHF. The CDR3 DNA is TGTGCCAGCAGCTTGGTGATAAACTACGGGGGCTCACCCCTCCACTTT.

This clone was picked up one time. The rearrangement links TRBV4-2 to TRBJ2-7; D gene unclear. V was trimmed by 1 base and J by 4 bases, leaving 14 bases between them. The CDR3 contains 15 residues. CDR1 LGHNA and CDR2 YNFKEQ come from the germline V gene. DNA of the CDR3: TGTGCCAGCAGCCAAGGAGGATCCTTCACGTACGAGCAGTACTTC. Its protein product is CASSQGGSFTYEQYF.